Below, one T cell receptor beta chain is given with its context. Its target antigen remains unknown. Per-base quality was not reported, and no clone a single base away is much larger than it. In Seattle, one collaborating source enrolled patients while the infection was active and tracked those patients longitudinally over the course of disease. The collaborating institutions used their own protocols to collect whole blood in K2EDTA tubes. For TCRbeta analysis, collaborator samples were shipped as frozen whole blood, as isolated PBMCs, or as DNA extracted from either sample type. The immunoSEQ Assay, a bias-controlled multiplex PCR, was used to amplify TCRbeta CDR3 regions from genomic DNA. Turning to the authors' computational methods: Within the assay, amplification of reference gene primers was used to estimate how many nucleated cells each sample contained. Sequence reads were collapsed and filtered to measure the absolute abundance of every unique TCRbeta CDR3 rearrangement. For each sample, productive Simpson clonality was calculated by taking the square root of Simpson's diversity index across productive rearrangements. Sourced from immuneACCESS, this table was stored by TCRdb with only in-frame sequences that have V and J called. A share of the clones is absent; for the studies checked, an unresolved V gene accounts for under half, and the remainder has no known explanation. V and J calls and clone size are as listed in that table; D and trimming were resolved from the DNA. Recorded for this sample are 450,000 or so clones; 80% to 90% of them occurred a single time. The leading ten clones occupy 0.8% to 0.85% of the sample.

This sample was taken from a study of blood T cell repertoires in COVID-19 (dated by TCRdb to between 2020 and 2021). With respect to the entire study: The collaborator samples originated in the United States, Italy and Spain and spanned the acute and convalescent phases of COVID-19. The sample metadata nearly always contained a de-identified subject ID, COVID-19 status, age in years and sex. The repertoires were made available in a free public database intended to serve as a resource for research on the immune response to SARS-CoV-2. Samples were obtained from the ongoing ImmuneRACE study (first 160 participants) and from 1,254 subjects provided by 6 global collaborators. Deeply sampled blood TCRbeta repertoires from subjects exposed to, actively infected with, or recovered from COVID-19 were included in the dataset. Where available, HLA class I and class II types were taken from metadata supplied by the sample provider and were not determined by assay-based typing. The prospective study material was composed of cDNA or gDNA derived from T cells, B-cell-depleted T cells, or PBMCs.

What the authors observed across the whole study: Clinical and demographic metadata were provided uncurated, with the amount varying by source and participant.

The TCR was taken from a man younger than 35 with COVID-19, enrolled during active disease. Sequenced sample: peripheral blood.

CDR3 loop: CASSRHHLARSSYEQYF. The nucleotide sequence is TGTGCCAGCAGCCGTCATCACTTAGCGCGCAGCTCCTACGAGCAGTACTTC. The sequence is built from TRBV11-2 and TRBJ2-7, and TRBD2 may be the D gene, going by 5 matching bases. V is clipped by 5 bases and J by 0 bases, and the sequence between their germline boundaries is 20 bases long. Sequences SGHAT (CDR1) and FQNNGV (CDR2) are obtained from the germline V gene. The CDR3 sequence holds 17 residues, the cysteine and phenylalanine included. Only the CDR3 DNA is retained, 51 bases long and in frame from the first base.